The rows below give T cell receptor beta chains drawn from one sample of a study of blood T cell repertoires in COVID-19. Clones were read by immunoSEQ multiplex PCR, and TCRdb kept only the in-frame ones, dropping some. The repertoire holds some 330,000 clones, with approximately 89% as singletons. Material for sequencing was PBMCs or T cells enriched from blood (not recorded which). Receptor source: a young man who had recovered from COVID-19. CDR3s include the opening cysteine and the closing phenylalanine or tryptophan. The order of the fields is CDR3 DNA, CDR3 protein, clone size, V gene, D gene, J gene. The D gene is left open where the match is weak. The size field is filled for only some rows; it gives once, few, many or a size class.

CDR3 DNA: TGCGCCAGCAGTGAAACACAGGGCGACACCGGGGAGCTGTTTTTT
CDR3 protein: CASSETQGDTGELFF
clone size: .
V gene: TRBV10-1
D gene: .
J gene: TRBJ2-2

CDR3 DNA: TGTGCCAGTGGGGGGGAGGCGACCTACGAGCAGTACTTC
CDR3 protein: CASGGEATYEQYF
clone size: once
V gene: TRBV19
D gene: TRBD2
J gene: TRBJ2-7

CDR3 DNA: TGTGCCAGTAGTATAGGGCGACAGGGGACCTACAATGAGCAGTTCTTC
CDR3 protein: CASSIGRQGTYNEQFF
clone size: .
V gene: TRBV19
D gene: TRBD1
J gene: TRBJ2-1

CDR3 DNA: TGTGCCAGCAGCCCCGGGACAGGGGTCACTGAAGCTTTCTTT
CDR3 protein: CASSPGTGVTEAFF
clone size: .
V gene: TRBV13
D gene: TRBD1
J gene: TRBJ1-1

CDR3 DNA: TGTGCCAGCAGTTGGGAGACAGGGGGAGAGGAGACCCAGTACTTC
CDR3 protein: CASSWETGGEETQYF
clone size: .
V gene: TRBV28
D gene: TRBD1
J gene: TRBJ2-5

CDR3 DNA: TGTGCCAGTAGTACTCAACAGGGTCGCAATCAGCCCCAGCATTTT
CDR3 protein: CASSTQQGRNQPQHF
clone size: once
V gene: TRBV19
D gene: .
J gene: TRBJ1-5

CDR3 DNA: TGCGCCAGCAGGTCCCCAACTAGGACAGGGGAGCATCAGCCCCAGCATTTT
CDR3 protein: CASRSPTRTGEHQPQHF
clone size: .
V gene: TRBV10-1
D gene: TRBD1
J gene: TRBJ1-5

CDR3 DNA: TGCGCCAGCAGCTTGGAGCCGGGGGAGTTCAAAAACATTCAGTACTTC
CDR3 protein: CASSLEPGEFKNIQYF
clone size: .
V gene: TRBV5-1
D gene: .
J gene: TRBJ2-4

CDR3 DNA: TGTGCCAGCAAACTAGCGCCAACCGGGGAGCTGTTTTTT
CDR3 protein: CASKLAPTGELFF
clone size: few
V gene: TRBV2
D gene: TRBD2
J gene: TRBJ2-2

CDR3 DNA: TGTGCCACCAGCGGGGAGGGAATGGGAAACATTCAGTACTTC
CDR3 protein: CATSGEGMGNIQYF
clone size: .
V gene: TRBV15
D gene: TRBD2
J gene: TRBJ2-4

CDR3 DNA: TGTGCCAGCAGCTTGCGGGGATTCGGCGAGCAGTACTTC
CDR3 protein: CASSLRGFGEQYF
clone size: .
V gene: TRBV7-9
D gene: .
J gene: TRBJ2-7

CDR3 DNA: TGTGCCAGCAGTGAAGGGAGGCGTGGACAGGGAGACTATAATTCACCCCTCCACTTT
CDR3 protein: CASSEGRRGQGDYNSPLHF
clone size: .
V gene: TRBV6-1
D gene: TRBD1
J gene: TRBJ1-6

CDR3 DNA: TGTGCCAGCAGCTTATACGGGGGGCCCACAGATACGCAGTATTTT
CDR3 protein: CASSLYGGPTDTQYF
clone size: once
V gene: TRBV7-9
D gene: .
J gene: TRBJ2-3

CDR3 DNA: TGTGCCAGCAGCCAGGGTCCCTACGAGCAGTACTTC
CDR3 protein: CASSQGPYEQYF
clone size: .
V gene: TRBV12-3/TRBV12-4
D gene: .
J gene: TRBJ2-7

CDR3 DNA: TGTGCCAGCAGCTTAGAGGGGGGAGGGGCCCCTAATTCACCCCTCCACTTT
CDR3 protein: CASSLEGGGAPNSPLHF
clone size: few
V gene: TRBV11-2
D gene: .
J gene: TRBJ1-6

CDR3 DNA: TGCGCCAGCAGCTACGGGGACGGGGGGGGCCCCGAGCAGTACTTC
CDR3 protein: CASSYGDGGGPEQYF
clone size: .
V gene: TRBV5-1
D gene: TRBD2
J gene: TRBJ2-7

CDR3 DNA: TGTGCCAGCTCACCACTAGAGGACAGGGGCCCTGGAAACACCATATATTTT
CDR3 protein: CASSPLEDRGPGNTIYF
clone size: .
V gene: TRBV18
D gene: TRBD1
J gene: TRBJ1-3

CDR3 DNA: TGTGCCAGCAGCTTAGATCGGGGGGAGCTGTTTTTT
CDR3 protein: CASSLDRGELFF
clone size: .
V gene: TRBV11-2
D gene: .
J gene: TRBJ2-2

CDR3 DNA: TGTGCCAGCAGTGAAGGGGCAGGGTGCTTGTACTTC
CDR3 protein: CASSEGAGCLYF
clone size: .
V gene: TRBV6-1
D gene: .
J gene: TRBJ2-7

CDR3 DNA: TGTGCCAGCAGTTCCACAGGGGTCTCTGGAAACACCATATATTTT
CDR3 protein: CASSSTGVSGNTIYF
clone size: .
V gene: TRBV11-2
D gene: TRBD1
J gene: TRBJ1-3

CDR3 DNA: TGTGCCAGCAGCTTGTCAGTGAACACTGAAGCTTTCTTT
CDR3 protein: CASSLSVNTEAFF
clone size: few
V gene: TRBV13
D gene: .
J gene: TRBJ1-1

CDR3 DNA: TGTGCCAGCAGACCAGACAGGGACTACGAGCAGTACTTC
CDR3 protein: CASRPDRDYEQYF
clone size: .
V gene: TRBV6-4
D gene: TRBD1
J gene: TRBJ2-7

CDR3 DNA: TGTGCCAGCAGCCCACAGGTTGGGGCTAAGGATCAGCCCCAGCATTTT
CDR3 protein: CASSPQVGAKDQPQHF
clone size: few
V gene: TRBV5-5
D gene: .
J gene: TRBJ1-5